Described below is a single TCR beta chain sequence and its context. Its antigen remains unknown. This sample is part of a study of T cell responses to AZD1222 COVID-19 vaccine. V was shortened by 0 bases and J by 6 bases, with 12 bases between the two germline ends. Germline V gives CDR1 MNHEY, CDR2 SMNVEV (reference sequence). The CDR3 covers 15 residues. Assay: immunoSEQ multiplex PCR; the TCRdb copy retains only in-frame clones and omits some. The sample includes approximately 210,000 clones, around 94% of them seen just once. Study-wide findings and caveats: There were repertoire samples only from the period after the peak T cell response. Only 5 or 6 individuals given AZD1222 were seropositive at baseline. CD4 TCRs associated with vaccination spanned spike, dominating at 160-218 and 743-854. There were mostly white British donors and more females than males, and clonal diversity was possibly underestimated.

The chain combines TRBV27 with TRBJ2-1; the D gene could be TRBD1 or TRBD2 (5 bases each). This material consisted of peripheral blood, taken 28 days after the second dose of the MenACWY control vaccine. The sequence came from an adult who received the MenACWY meningococcal vaccine as a control. This CDR3 reads CASSLSWDGGNEQFF. The CDR3 coding sequence is TGTGCCAGCAGTTTATCCTGGGACGGTGGCAATGAGCAGTTCTTC.